This T cell receptor (beta chain) was sequenced in a study of T cell responses to AZD1222 COVID-19 vaccine. The table came from immunoSEQ multiplex PCR; TCRdb's copy has only in-frame clones and leaves some out. The profile shows over 150,000 clones, 85% to 95% of them singletons. Turning to this clone: Its antigen is currently unknown.

General study results and limits: Unmutated variant regions are reportedly targeted by nearly half of spike-specific TCRs. Baseline seropositivity occurred in only six AZD1222 recipients. Donors were mostly white British, more females; clonal diversity possibly underestimated.

V dropped 5 bases and J dropped 7 bases, with 9 bases sitting between them. Looked up from germline, CDR1 is SEHNR and CDR2 is FQNEAQ (reference sequence). This CDR3 contains 12 residues. The TCR sequence derives from an adult who received the MenACWY meningococcal vaccine as a control. The sequenced sample was peripheral blood, obtained 28 days after the second dose of the MenACWY control vaccine. V and J are TRBV7-9 and TRBJ1-5; D is undetermined. This CDR3 is CASSLEWQPQHF. In DNA form, the CDR3 reads TGTGCCAGCAGCCTCGAATGGCAGCCCCAGCATTTT.